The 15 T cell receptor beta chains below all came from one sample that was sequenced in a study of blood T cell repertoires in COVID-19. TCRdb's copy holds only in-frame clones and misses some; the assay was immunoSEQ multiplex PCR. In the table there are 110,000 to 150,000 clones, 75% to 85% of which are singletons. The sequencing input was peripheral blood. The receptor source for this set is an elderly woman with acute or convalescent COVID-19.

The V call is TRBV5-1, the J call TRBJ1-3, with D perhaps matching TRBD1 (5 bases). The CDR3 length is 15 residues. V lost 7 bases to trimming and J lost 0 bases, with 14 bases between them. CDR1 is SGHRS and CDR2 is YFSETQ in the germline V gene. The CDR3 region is CASGSGGGSGNTIYF. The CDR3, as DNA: TGCGCCAGCGGTTCCGGGGGGGGCTCTGGAAACACCATATATTTT.

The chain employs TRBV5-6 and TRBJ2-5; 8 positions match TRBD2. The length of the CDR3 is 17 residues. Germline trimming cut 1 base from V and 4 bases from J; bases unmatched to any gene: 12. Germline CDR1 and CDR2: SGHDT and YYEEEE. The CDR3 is CASSLMELAELVETQYF. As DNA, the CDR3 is TGTGCCAGCAGCTTGATGGAACTAGCGGAACTGGTAGAGACCCAGTACTTC. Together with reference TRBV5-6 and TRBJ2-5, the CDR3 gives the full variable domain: DAGVTQSPTHLIKTRGQQVTLRCSPKSGHDTVSWYQQALGQGPQFIFQYYEEEERQRGNFPDRFSGHQFPNYSSELNVNALLLGDSALYLCASSLMELAELVETQYFGPGTRLLVL.

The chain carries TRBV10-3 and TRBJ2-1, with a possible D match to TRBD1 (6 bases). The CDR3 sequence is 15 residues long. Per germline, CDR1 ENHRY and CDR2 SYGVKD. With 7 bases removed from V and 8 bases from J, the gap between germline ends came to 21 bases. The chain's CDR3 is CAINRRGIGGDEQFF. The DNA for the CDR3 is TGTGCCATCAATCGCAGGGGTATTGGGGGCGATGAGCAGTTCTTC.

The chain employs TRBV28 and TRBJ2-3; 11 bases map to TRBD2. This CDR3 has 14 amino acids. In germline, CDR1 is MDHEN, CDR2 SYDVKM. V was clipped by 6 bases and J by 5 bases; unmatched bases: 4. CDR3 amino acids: CASRMGLAEDTQYF. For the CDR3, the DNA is TGTGCCAGCAGGATGGGACTAGCGGAAGATACGCAGTATTTT.

The CDR3 DNA reads as TGTGCCAGCAGTGAAGAGAGAACTAGCGGGGGGGGACAGTTCTTC. Its translation is CASSEERTSGGGQFF. The chain joins TRBV25-1 to TRBJ2-1; 13 bases match TRBD2. V dropped 2 bases and J dropped 13; count of bases not matched to a gene: 8. The germline gives CDR1 MGHDK, CDR2 SYGVNS. This CDR3 has 15 residues.

CDR3 sequence: CASSKEWTNSNQPQHF. For the CDR3, the DNA is TGTGCCAGCAGCAAAGAGTGGACAAATAGCAATCAGCCCCAGCATTTT. The V gene is TRBV21-1, the J gene TRBJ1-5; TRBD1 is taken as the D call from the table, unchecked against the DNA. TRBV21-1 is assigned pseudogene status. This CDR3 contains 16 residues.

Here the CDR3 DNA reads TGTGCCAGCAGTTTTTTCTCAGAACTGAACACTGAAGCTTTCTTT. Its protein product is CASSFFSELNTEAFF. The chain employs TRBV28 and TRBJ1-1, with unresolved D. Germline assignment: CDR1 MDHEN and CDR2 SYDVKM. This CDR3 region has 15 residues. V gave up 3 bases and J gave up 0 bases, with 11 bases separating them.

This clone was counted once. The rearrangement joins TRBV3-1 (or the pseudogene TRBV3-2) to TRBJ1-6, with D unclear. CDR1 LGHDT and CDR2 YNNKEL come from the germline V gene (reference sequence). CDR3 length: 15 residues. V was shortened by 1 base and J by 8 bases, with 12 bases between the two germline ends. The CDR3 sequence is CASSQGSGGDSPLHF. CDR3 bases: TGTGCCAGCAGCCAAGGATCAGGAGGAGATTCACCCCTCCACTTT.

The CDR3 region is CASSGASQYF. The CDR3 DNA reads TGTGCCAGCTCAGGGGCGTCCCAGTACTTC. This chain connects TRBV12-3 or TRBV12-4 to TRBJ2-5; possible D gene TRBD1, 6 bases. V was trimmed by 8 bases and J by 9 bases, leaving 10 bases between them. CDR3 size: 10 residues.

CDR3 sequence: CATSKGLAFEQYF. The CDR3 nucleotides are TGTGCCACCAGCAAAGGACTAGCCTTCGAGCAGTACTTC. The chain couples TRBV15 to TRBJ2-7, with TRBD2 matching 8 bases. The CDR3 length is 13 residues. Trimming cost V 4 bases and J 6 bases; bases outside gene matches: 5. Germline V CDR1 and CDR2: LNHNV, YYDKDF (reference sequence).

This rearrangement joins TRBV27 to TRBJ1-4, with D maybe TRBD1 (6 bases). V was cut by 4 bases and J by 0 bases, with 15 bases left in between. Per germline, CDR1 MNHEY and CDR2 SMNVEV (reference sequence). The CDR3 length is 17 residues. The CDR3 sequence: CASSSVRGSATNEKLFF. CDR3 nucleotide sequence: TGTGCCAGCAGTTCCGTAAGGGGGAGCGCAACTAATGAAAAACTGTTTTTT. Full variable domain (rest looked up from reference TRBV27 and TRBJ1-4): EAQVTQNPRYLITVTGKKLTVTCSQNMNHEYMSWYRQDPGLGLRQIYYSMNVEVTDKGDVPEGYKVSRKEKRNFPLILESPSPNQTSLYFCASSSVRGSATNEKLFFGSGTQLSVL.

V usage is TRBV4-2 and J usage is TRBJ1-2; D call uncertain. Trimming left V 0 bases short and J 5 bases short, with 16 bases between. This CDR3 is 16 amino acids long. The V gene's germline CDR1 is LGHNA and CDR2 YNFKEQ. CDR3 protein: CASSQDEAEMGYGYTF. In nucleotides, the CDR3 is TGTGCCAGCAGCCAAGATGAGGCAGAGATGGGTTATGGCTACACCTTC.

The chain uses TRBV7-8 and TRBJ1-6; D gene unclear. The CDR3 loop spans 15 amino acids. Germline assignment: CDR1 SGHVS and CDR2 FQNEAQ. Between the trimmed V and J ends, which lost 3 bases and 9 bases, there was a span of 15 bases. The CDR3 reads CASSFTRVVGSPLHF. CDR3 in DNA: TGTGCCAGCAGCTTCACGAGGGTGGTAGGTTCACCCCTCCACTTT.

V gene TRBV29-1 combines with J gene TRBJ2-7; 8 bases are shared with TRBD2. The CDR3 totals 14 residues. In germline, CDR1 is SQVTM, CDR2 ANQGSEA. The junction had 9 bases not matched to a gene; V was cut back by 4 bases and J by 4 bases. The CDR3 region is CSVGRRGVAYEQYF. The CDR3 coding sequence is TGCAGCGTTGGGCGGCGGGGGGTAGCTTACGAGCAGTACTTC.

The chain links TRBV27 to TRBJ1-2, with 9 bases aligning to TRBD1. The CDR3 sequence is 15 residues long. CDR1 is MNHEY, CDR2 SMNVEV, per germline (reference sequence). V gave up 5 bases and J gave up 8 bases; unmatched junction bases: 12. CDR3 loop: CASSPAGTGPEGYTF. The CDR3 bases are TGTGCCAGCAGTCCAGCCGGGACAGGGCCCGAGGGCTACACCTTC.